This T cell receptor (beta chain) was retrieved from a study of shared clonotypes between healthy human individuals (TCRdb year 2020). Regarding the research as a whole: The cohort included three men and two women between 18 and 49 years of age. Different laboratories and diverse techniques were used to prepare libraries and sequence TCR repertoires, to increase sequencing depth and limit assay-specific biases. Blood TCR repertoires of a handful of healthy adults were deeply sequenced to estimate repertoire size and the extent of clonotype sharing between individuals. Between about 0.94 and 8.9 billion PBMCs per donor were obtained by leukapheresis. For each donor, CD4 naive and CD4 memory were each given three plates, CD8 naive was given two plates, and CD8 memory was given one plate.

Overall study results and their limits: Sharing across a handful of donors was observed for 4.5% to 6.5% of naive CD4, over 3% of naive CD8, roughly 2.4% of memory CD4, and less than 0.45% of memory CD8 clonotypes. Compared with non-shared clonotypes, clonotypes shared by all four sorted-subset donors had higher generation probabilities. Naive subsets generally had larger estimated clonotype richness than memory subsets. The genetic and exposure-history diversity represented was limited by the small number of donors. Pairwise subsampling indicated that sequencing depth was expected to affect the degree of clonotype sharing among donors. Even with the large sequencing depth, rarefaction of the sorted-subset datasets indicated that sequencing was incomplete. Sampling was restricted to blood, and TCR repertoires in tissues likely differ from the TCR repertoires found in blood.

Worth noting for this clone: There is no known antigen for this receptor. Base qualities are not provided; no much larger clone lies one nucleotide away.

The germline V gene (reference sequence) supplies CDR1 SEHNR and CDR2 FQNEAQ. The CDR3 spans 16 residues, from the cysteine through the phenylalanine. The retained sequence is limited to the CDR3, 48 bases, with the frame set at the first base. Relative to germline, V is missing 4 bases and J is missing 5 bases, with 12 bases of the junction outside any gene match. For the CD8 naive samples, CD45RO-negative cells were positively selected for CCR7, yielding a CD45RA+CCR7+ population from which TemRA cells were excluded. Donors were healthy HIV-negative adults with no recently reported acute infections or vaccinations. Every donor was a Caucasian adult living in Nashville, Tennessee, USA. Blood was obtained by leukapheresis, after which PBMCs were separated by Ficoll-Histopaque density gradient centrifugation and cryopreserved in liquid nitrogen vapor phase. Analytical flow cytometry was used to check the purity and quantity of each magnetically sorted T cell population. Genomic DNA was isolated from each sorted fraction and quantified by UV absorbance on a Nanodrop 2000c.

Using the deep immunoSEQ assay, multiplex PCR amplified TCR CDR3 regions from genomic DNA. For each cell subset, the extracted genomic DNA was distributed evenly across all wells of several immunoSEQ 96-well plates, and each plate served as one replicate. For sorted subsets, each replicate PCR was loaded with 200 ng genomic DNA, equivalent to 25,000 to 30,000 T cell genomes. Purified libraries were quantified with a Qubit 3.0 fluorometer, sized on a Bioanalyzer 2100, and re-quantified with the KAPA Library Quantification kit. Each immunoSEQ 96-well plate was sequenced on its own single-read 150-cycle Illumina NextSeq 550 flow cell. From the authors' description of their analysis: The immunoSEQ output contained only junctional sequences without quality scores, so filtering could not match that applied to full-length reads. Sequences were annotated with PyIR, a Python wrapper for IgBLAST v1.9, using IMGT germline references to assign V/J genes and CDR3. Reads were removed for weak V/J assignments (E-value above 1e-6), missing CDR3, stop codons, out-of-frame junctions, or ambiguous translated residues. V3J clonotypes were defined as sequences sharing an identical inferred V gene, J gene, and CDR3 amino acid sequence. Percentage overlap between repertoires was computed as shared unique clonotypes divided by the size of the smaller repertoire. RTK rarefaction, the Chao1 estimator, and Recon v2.1 estimates of unobserved clonotypes were used to assess repertoire richness. Generation probabilities were computed with OLGA for all TCRbeta clonotypes obtained by the gDNA method from several donors. TCRdb stores this immuneACCESS table with in-frame sequences only. Part of the clones is absent; in the studies checked, under half of the shortfall reflects unresolved V genes, and no reason is known for the rest. V, J and clone size are those of that table, while D and trimming were read from the DNA. Recorded for this sample are around 640,000 clones; approximately 96% of them occurred a single time. The leading ten clones occupy 0.095% to 0.13% of the sample.

The chain was built from TRBV7-9 and TRBJ2-5; 8 bases in between match TRBD2. This TCR came from a woman aged 25-40 years in good health. The sequencing sample was made of naive CD8+ T cells sorted from blood. The meaning of the sample's cell subset or site label: CD45RA+CCR7+. Here the CDR3 is given as CASSSAQAGEWETQYF. The base sequence is TGTGCCAGCAGCTCGGCCCAAGCGGGAGAATGGGAGACCCAGTACTTC.